The T cell receptor (beta chain) under discussion was sequenced for a study of cytomegalovirus exposure and HLA in healthy donors. Whole-study findings and limits: Most TCR sequences were rare, but some public TCRs occurred in many donors. For most TCR beta V segments, an earlier analysis put the productive rate at about 87% or about 30% of the time.

V shed 7 bases and J shed 2 bases, with 9 bases lying between them. Germline loops: CDR1 MNHEY, CDR2 SMNVEV (reference sequence). The CDR3 loop spans 12 amino acids. PCR primers comprised 60 Vbeta and 13 Jbeta primers. The assay was immunoSEQ multiplex PCR, and TCRdb's table has in-frame clones only and misses some. The sample has about 200,000 clones, 75% to 90% seen once. In regard to this clone: Its antigen is unidentified.

This chain joins TRBV27 and TRBJ2-7, with D possibly being TRBD1 (5 bases). The TCR originated in a woman in her 30s in good health and CMV-seronegative. Sequencing was carried out using PBMCs. CDR3 residues: CASKRGPYEQYF. CDR3 nucleotides: TGTGCCAGCAAAAGGGGTCCCTACGAGCAGTACTTC.